This T cell receptor (beta chain) was recorded in a study of shared clonotypes between healthy human individuals. Study as a whole: There were three CD4 naive, three CD4 memory, two CD8 naive and one CD8 memory plates per donor.

The ends were cut back, 5 bases at V and 4 bases at J, with 12 bases in the middle. The CDR3 is made up of 13 amino acids. Germline V gene data show CDR1 as LNHNV and CDR2 as YYDKDF (reference sequence). Measured with immunoSEQ multiplex PCR; TCRdb has only the in-frame clones, and not every one. The sample holds roughly 2 million clones; 90% to 96% are singletons and the top ten take roughly 0.13%. The TCR originated in a man younger than 35 in good health. This chain uses TRBV15 with TRBJ2-7; D is ambiguous. Sequenced material: naive CD4+ T cells sorted from blood. Noted subset: CD45RA+ positively selected. Here the CDR3 DNA reads TGTGCCACCAGCCCCCGGGTAGATTACGAGCAGTACTTC. Its protein product is CATSPRVDYEQYF.